The T cell receptor (beta chain) under discussion was sequenced for a study of shared clonotypes between healthy human individuals. Study context: CD4 naive and CD4 memory each took three plates per donor, while CD8 naive took two and CD8 memory one.

V shed 8 bases and J shed 3 bases, with 6 bases lying between them. From germline, CDR1 is SNHLY and CDR2 FYNNEI. CDR3 length: 11 amino acids. Several immunoSEQ 96-well plates shared each subset's DNA, each plate a replicate. Profiled with immunoSEQ multiplex PCR; TCRdb holds only in-frame clones, not every one. The sample includes over a million clones, over 95% of them seen just once. With respect to this clone: Antigen unknown. The sample contains more than one DNA sequence encoding this CDR3.

Whole-study results and caveats: Generation probabilities of non-shared clonotypes were lower (relative to those shared by all four donors). It was the few donors that limited the genetic and exposure-history diversity represented.

The clonotype was recovered from a man aged 25-45 years in good health. The chain carries TRBV2 and TRBJ2-3; no clear D. Sequenced: naive CD4+ T cells sorted from blood. Regarding subset: CD45RA+ positively selected. For the CDR3, the DNA is TGTGCCAGCTCAGTGACAGATACGCAGTATTTT. The encoded protein is CASSVTDTQYF.